These T cell receptor beta chains were read from a single sample in a study of T cell repertoires in cytomegalovirus infection. MiXCR, applied by TCRdb to the reads, yields one record per CDR3 protein. The profile shows about 920,000 distinct CDR3 sequences, approximately 31% of them singletons. No antigen has been assigned to these receptors. Material: cultured CD8+ T cells from PBMCs, obtained from culture after CMV antigen stimulation. The receptors originated from a human donor in good health (CMV status not recorded). Some clones in this sample may be carry-over from other donors' samples. Each CDR3 is given with its conserved first and last residue. A D gene is named only where the DNA matches it firmly. A row's size may be missing; if present it is once, few, many or a size class.

v_call	cdr3_length	d_call	j_call	clone_size	cdr3_nt	cdr3_aa
TRBV6-5	15	NA	TRBJ2-2	NA	TGTGCCAGCAGTTACAGAGTTGATGGGGGAGGGGAGCTGTTTTTT	CASSYRVDGGGELFF
TRBV27	12	NA	TRBJ1-2	many	TGTGCCAGCAGTAAACCAGGATTTCTCATGTCCTTC	CASSKPGFLMSF
TRBV6-5	17	TRBD2	TRBJ2-2	few	TGTGCCAGCAGTTACTCGGGTCGGGGGGATGGCACCGGGGAGCTGTTTTTT	CASSYSGRGDGTGELFF
TRBV2	13	NA	TRBJ1-1	NA	TGTGCCAGCAGGGGACGGCCGAACACTGAAGCTTTCTTT	CASRGRPNTEAFF
TRBV6-5	14	NA	TRBJ2-1	few	TGTGCCAGCCGCCGGACAAATCTTTACAATGAGCAGTTCTTC	CASRRTNLYNEQFF
TRBV6-6	15	TRBD2	TRBJ2-1	NA	TGTGCCAGCAGTTACTTAGCGGGGGCCCACAATGAGCAGTTCTTC	CASSYLAGAHNEQFF
TRBV24-1	16	TRBD1	TRBJ2-3	NA	TGTGCCACCAGTGATTTTCGGGACAGGGAGACAGATACGCAGTATTTT	CATSDFRDRETDTQYF
TRBV12-3/TRBV12-4	14	NA	TRBJ2-2	NA	TGTGCCAGCAGTGCGGGACAGTCGACCGGGGAGCTGTTTTTT	CASSAGQSTGELFF
TRBV6-1	14	NA	TRBJ2-7	few	TGTGCCAGCAGCCCCGTCGCCGACCCGTACGAGCAGTACTTC	CASSPVADPYEQYF
TRBV9	15	NA	TRBJ2-3	NA	TGTGCCAGCAGCGTTAGTACAGGGCTAACAGATACGCAGTATTTT	CASSVSTGLTDTQYF
TRBV6-5	15	NA	TRBJ1-5	many	TGTGCCAGCAGTTACTCTTCAGGTGGCAATCAGCCCCAGCATTTT	CASSYSSGGNQPQHF
TRBV4-2	16	TRBD1	TRBJ1-2	few	TGTGCCAGCAGCCACTCGGACAGGGGGCATAACTATGGCTACACCTTC	CASSHSDRGHNYGYTF
TRBV6-2/TRBV6-3	13	TRBD1	TRBJ1-4	NA	TGTGCCAGCAGCACCAGGACAGGCGAAAAACTGTTTTTT	CASSTRTGEKLFF
TRBV27	17	TRBD2	TRBJ2-3	many	TGTGCCAGCAGTTTATTTGCTAGCGGGTCCAGTGCAGATACGCAGTATTTT	CASSLFASGSSADTQYF
TRBV12-3/TRBV12-4	13	NA	TRBJ1-2	NA	TGTGCCAGCAGTTTAGAGGAGAGTGATGGCTACACCTTC	CASSLEESDGYTF
TRBV7-9	14	TRBD1	TRBJ1-2	few	TGTGCCAGCAGCCGAGGACAGGGGCCTTATGGCTACACCTTC	CASSRGQGPYGYTF
TRBV3-1	20	TRBD2	TRBJ2-2	NA	TGTGCCAGCAGCCAAGGCACTAGCGGGGGGCCGAATGCGAACACCGGGGAGCTGTTTTTT	CASSQGTSGGPNANTGELFF
TRBV12-3/TRBV12-4	17	NA	TRBJ2-1	many	TGTGCCAGCACCATCAACCCCCTGTCAAGCTCCTACAATGAGCAGTTCTTC	CASTINPLSSSYNEQFF
TRBV19	15	NA	TRBJ2-3	few	TGTGCCAGTAGGCTTAATGATCCTCAGACAGATACGCAGTATTTT	CASRLNDPQTDTQYF
TRBV6-1	16	TRBD2	TRBJ2-1	few	TGTGCCAGCACCACTTGGGGGGGGAACTCCTACAATGAGCAGTTCTTC	CASTTWGGNSYNEQFF
TRBV4-1	15	NA	TRBJ2-4	NA	TGCGCCAGCAGCCAAGACAGGGCTACTCAAAACATTCAGTACTTC	CASSQDRATQNIQYF
TRBV6-6	15	NA	TRBJ2-4	few	TGTGCCAGCAGTTCCACGGATATTTCCAAAAACATTCAGTACTTC	CASSSTDISKNIQYF
TRBV27	11	TRBD1	TRBJ1-2	NA	TGTGCCAGCATGTACAGGGGTGGCTACACCTTC	CASMYRGGYTF
TRBV12-3/TRBV12-4	16	NA	TRBJ2-1	few	TGTGCCAGCAGTTTAGATCCGGGGTCCCCTTACAATGAGCAGTTCTTC	CASSLDPGSPYNEQFF
TRBV7-6	16	TRBD1	TRBJ1-4	NA	TGTGCCAGCAGCCTAGCTGACAGGGGGACTAATGAAAAACTGTTTTTT	CASSLADRGTNEKLFF
TRBV19	16	TRBD2	TRBJ2-3	once	TGTGCCAGTAGTATAGACGCGGGGGTGGTCACAGATACGCAGTATTTT	CASSIDAGVVTDTQYF
TRBV14	15	TRBD1	TRBJ1-1	NA	TGTGCCAGCAGCCAAACCGGGACAGGGACGACTGAAGCTTTCTTT	CASSQTGTGTTEAFF
TRBV7-6	16	TRBD1	TRBJ2-3	few	TGTGCCAGCAGCTCTCAGACAGGGGCCTCTGGAGATACGCAGTATTTT	CASSSQTGASGDTQYF
TRBV7-2	16	TRBD1	TRBJ1-4	NA	TGTGCCAGCAGCCCATTATCAGGGGGCATAAGAGAAAAACTGTTTTTT	CASSPLSGGIREKLFF
TRBV12-3/TRBV12-4	15	NA	TRBJ2-1	few	TGTGCCAGCAGTTACAGGGTTAATATGTACAATGAGCAGTTCTTC	CASSYRVNMYNEQFF
TRBV13	16	NA	TRBJ2-3	NA	TGTGCCAGCAGCCCTTACGAGGTGGGGCGCACAGATACGCAGTATTTT	CASSPYEVGRTDTQYF
TRBV14	17	NA	TRBJ2-1	NA	TGTGCCAGCAGCCCCTTTGCCGGGGGGCCAACCTACAATGAGCAGTTCTTC	CASSPFAGGPTYNEQFF
TRBV19	15	NA	TRBJ1-2	NA	TGTGCCAGTAGTATAGAAATCCTGGAACACTATGGCTACACCTTC	CASSIEILEHYGYTF
TRBV7-2	15	NA	TRBJ1-5	many	TGTGCCAGCAGCTTCGGCCCATATAGCAATCAGCCCCAGCATTTT	CASSFGPYSNQPQHF
TRBV25-1	16	NA	TRBJ1-2	NA	TGTGCCAGCCGAGGACAGATCACCTTAACTAACTATGGCTACACCTTC	CASRGQITLTNYGYTF
TRBV19	12	NA	TRBJ1-1	few	TGTGCCAGTATCCAGGGGATGACTGAAGCTTTCTTT	CASIQGMTEAFF
TRBV27	13	NA	TRBJ2-7	NA	TGTGCCAGCAGCACAGGCCTCACTCCACAGCAGTACTTC	CASSTGLTPQQYF
TRBV19	15	TRBD2	TRBJ2-2	NA	TGTGCCAGTAGTATCGGCGGGGGAAACACCGGGGAGCTGTTTTTT	CASSIGGGNTGELFF
TRBV7-9	23	TRBD2	TRBJ2-1	many	TGTGCCAGCAAACCTCCGGGGGGGTCCCGGGATTCAGGGCTCCCTAGCTCCTACAATGAGCAGTTCTTC	CASKPPGGSRDSGLPSSYNEQFF
TRBV6-6	16	TRBD1	TRBJ1-5	NA	TGTGCCAGCAGCGAGCCAGGACAGGGATTTTATCAGCCCCAGCATTTT	CASSEPGQGFYQPQHF
TRBV18	12	NA	TRBJ2-7	NA	TGTGCCAGCTCACCGGCTATGTCCGAGCAGTACTTC	CASSPAMSEQYF
TRBV4-1	17	TRBD1	TRBJ1-2	NA	TGTGCCAGCAGCCAAGAATACCCACCGCAGGGGGACTATGGCTACACCTTC	CASSQEYPPQGDYGYTF
TRBV7-2	14	NA	TRBJ1-5	many	TGTGCCAGCAGCTTTACGGGGAACAATCAGCCCCAGCATTTT	CASSFTGNNQPQHF
TRBV11-2	16	TRBD2	TRBJ2-2	NA	TGTGCCAGCAGCCCATGGACTAGCGGGGAGACCGGGGAGCTGTTTTTT	CASSPWTSGETGELFF
TRBV5-1	14	NA	TRBJ2-1	NA	TGCGCCAGCAGCGCGCAACAGGTCCCCAATGAGCAGTTCTTC	CASSAQQVPNEQFF
TRBV11-3	19	NA	TRBJ2-3	few	TGTGCCAGCAGCTTAACCCCGGAGGGAGGAGGGGGGCCATCAGATACGCAGTATTTT	CASSLTPEGGGGPSDTQYF
TRBV6-8	14	NA	TRBJ2-1	NA	TGTGCCAGCAGTTCGGGCCTTCCCTACAATGAGCAGTTCTTC	CASSSGLPYNEQFF
TRBV7-2	13	NA	TRBJ2-7	NA	TGTGCCAGCAGCTTCGGACACACCTACGAGCAGTACTTC	CASSFGHTYEQYF
TRBV11-2	16	TRBD1	TRBJ1-2	many	TGTGCCAGCAGCTTAGTAACAGGGGGCGCGAACTATGGCTACACCTTC	CASSLVTGGANYGYTF